The 8 T cell receptor beta chains below all came from one sample that was sequenced in a study of shared clonotypes between healthy human individuals. Generated by immunoSEQ multiplex PCR, the TCRdb table keeps only in-frame clones and is missing some. The table lists more than 2,000,000 clones, approximately 95% of them singletons. The specimen sequenced was naive CD4+ T cells from PBMCs. As for subset: CD45RA+ positively selected. The source of these receptors is a man aged 18 to 29 in good health. Some clones in this sample may be carry-over from other donors' samples.

J is TRBJ2-1 and V is TRBV5-1; 8 bases are shared with TRBD1. The CDR3 sequence is 13 residues long. Germline-derived CDR1 and CDR2 are SGHRS and YFSETQ. After removal of 3 bases from V and 6 bases from J, the junction contained 2 bases not matched to a gene. DNA of the CDR3: TGCGCCAGCAGCTCGGACAGGGCCAATGAGCAGTTCTTC. Translated, it gives CASSSDRANEQFF.

The chain is built from TRBV28 and TRBJ2-7, with D hard to call. V dropped 3 bases and J dropped 5 bases, with 8 bases sitting between them. The length of the CDR3 is 12 residues. Germline V gives CDR1 MDHEN, CDR2 SYDVKM. In nucleotides, the CDR3 is TGTGCCAGCAGTTTGTCGTGGGACGAGCAGTACTTC. It codes for CASSLSWDEQYF.

The gene calls are TRBV7-9 and TRBJ2-1; D remains ambiguous. The V gene lost 5 bases and the J gene lost 8 bases, with 13 bases spanning the gap. CDR1 and CDR2 from the germline V gene are SEHNR and FQNEAQ (reference sequence). This CDR3 is built from 13 residues. The CDR3 sequence: CASSVRVDDEQFF. The CDR3 coding sequence is TGTGCCAGCAGCGTCCGTGTGGACGATGAGCAGTTCTTC. The full variable domain, completed using reference TRBV7-9 and TRBJ2-1, is DTGVSQNPRHKITKRGQNVTFRCDPISEHNRLYWYRQTLGQGPEFLTYFQNEAQLEKSRLLSDRFSAERPKGSFSTLEIQRTEQGDSAMYLCASSVRVDDEQFFGPGTRLTVL.

This sequence joins TRBV6-1 and TRBJ2-7, with 7 positions matching TRBD1. Germline V CDR1 and CDR2: MNHNS, SASEGT. The CDR3 extends over 13 amino acids. Trimming took 5 bases from V and 3 from J; bases not matched to a gene: 4. The CDR3 spells CASSSRQGYEQYF. The DNA of the CDR3 is TGTGCCAGCAGTTCAAGACAGGGCTACGAGCAGTACTTC.

CDR3 in DNA: TGTGCCAGAAGCGGTAGACAGGGCCCGAACACCATATATTTT. Translated, it gives CARSGRQGPNTIYF. The chain combines TRBV5-3 with TRBJ1-3, with TRBD1 matching over 7 bases. TRBV5-3 is known as an ORF, though its function is uncertain. CDR3 length: 14 amino acids. V lost 4 bases and J lost 7; bases outside the gene matches: 8.

This clone was detected only once. The chain is built from TRBV7-2 and TRBJ2-3; D gene ambiguous. The CDR3 consists of 13 residues. Per the germline V gene, CDR1 is SGHTA and CDR2 is FQGNSA. The V end lost 1 base, the J end lost 2 bases, and 4 bases lay between the germline ends. The CDR3 here is CASSLGYTDTQYF. CDR3 sequence (DNA): TGTGCCAGCAGCTTAGGATACACAGATACGCAGTATTTT.

Notes on this clone: The junction departs from the called germline gene at one end, perhaps through a read error. The V call is TRBV4-2, the J call TRBJ2-7; weak D call: TRBD1 (5 bases). Germline values: CDR1 LGHNA, CDR2 YNFKEQ. CDR3 length: 15 residues. This CDR3 reads CASSQDLRAVPTQNF. In DNA form, the CDR3 reads TGTGCCAGCAGCCAAGATCTCAGGGCGGTTCCTACCCAGAACTTC.

J is TRBJ2-3 and V is TRBV10-2; D perhaps matches TRBD2 (5 bases). Germline CDR1 and CDR2: WSHSY and SAAADI. The CDR3 length is 12 residues. V was trimmed by 8 bases and J by 1 base, leaving 7 bases between them. The CDR3 nucleotides read TGCGCCAGCCTAGCTGGCACAGATACGCAGTATTTT. Its translation is CASLAGTDTQYF.